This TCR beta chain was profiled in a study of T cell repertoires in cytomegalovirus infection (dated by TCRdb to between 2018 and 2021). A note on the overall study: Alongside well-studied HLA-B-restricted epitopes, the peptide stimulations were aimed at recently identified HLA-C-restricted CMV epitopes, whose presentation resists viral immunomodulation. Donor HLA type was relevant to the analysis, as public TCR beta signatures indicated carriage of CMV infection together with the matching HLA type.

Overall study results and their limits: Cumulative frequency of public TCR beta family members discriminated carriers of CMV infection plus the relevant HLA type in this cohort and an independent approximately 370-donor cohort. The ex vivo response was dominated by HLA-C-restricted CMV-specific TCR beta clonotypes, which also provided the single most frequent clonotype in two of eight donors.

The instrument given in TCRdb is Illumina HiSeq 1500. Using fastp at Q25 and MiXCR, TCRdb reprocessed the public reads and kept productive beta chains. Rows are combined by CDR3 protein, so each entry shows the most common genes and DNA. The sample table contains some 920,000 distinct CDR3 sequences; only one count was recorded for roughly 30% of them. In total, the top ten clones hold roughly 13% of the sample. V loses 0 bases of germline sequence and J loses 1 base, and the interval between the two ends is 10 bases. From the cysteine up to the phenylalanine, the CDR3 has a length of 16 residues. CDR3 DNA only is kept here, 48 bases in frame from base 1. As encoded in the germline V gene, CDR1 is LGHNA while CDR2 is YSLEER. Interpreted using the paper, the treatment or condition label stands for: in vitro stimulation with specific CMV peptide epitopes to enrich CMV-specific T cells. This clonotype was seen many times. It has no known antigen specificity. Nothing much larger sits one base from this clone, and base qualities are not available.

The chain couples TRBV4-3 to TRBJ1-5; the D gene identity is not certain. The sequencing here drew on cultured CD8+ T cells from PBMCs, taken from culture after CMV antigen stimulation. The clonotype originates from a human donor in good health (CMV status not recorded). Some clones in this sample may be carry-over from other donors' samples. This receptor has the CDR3 CASSQEFGGSNQPQHF. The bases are TGCGCCAGCAGCCAAGAATTCGGAGGGAGCAATCAGCCCCAGCATTTT.